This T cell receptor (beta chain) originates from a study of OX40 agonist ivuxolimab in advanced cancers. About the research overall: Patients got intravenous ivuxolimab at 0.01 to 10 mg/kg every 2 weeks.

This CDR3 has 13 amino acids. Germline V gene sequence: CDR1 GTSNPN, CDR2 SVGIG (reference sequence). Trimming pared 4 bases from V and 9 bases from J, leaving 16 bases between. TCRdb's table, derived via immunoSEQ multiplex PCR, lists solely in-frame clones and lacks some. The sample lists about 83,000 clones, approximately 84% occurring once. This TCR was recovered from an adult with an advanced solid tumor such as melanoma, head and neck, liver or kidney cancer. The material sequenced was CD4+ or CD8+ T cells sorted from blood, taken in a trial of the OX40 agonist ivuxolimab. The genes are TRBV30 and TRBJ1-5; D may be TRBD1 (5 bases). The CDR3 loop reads CAWTGQGGGPQHF. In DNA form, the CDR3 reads TGTGCCTGGACGGGGCAGGGAGGCGGGCCCCAGCATTTT. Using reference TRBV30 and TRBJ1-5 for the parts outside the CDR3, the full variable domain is SQTIHQWPATLVQPVGSPLSLECTVEGTSNPNLYWYRQAAGRGLQLLFYSVGIGQISSEVPQNLSASRPQDRQFILSSKKLLLSDSGFYLCAWTGQGGGPQHFGDGTRLSIL.